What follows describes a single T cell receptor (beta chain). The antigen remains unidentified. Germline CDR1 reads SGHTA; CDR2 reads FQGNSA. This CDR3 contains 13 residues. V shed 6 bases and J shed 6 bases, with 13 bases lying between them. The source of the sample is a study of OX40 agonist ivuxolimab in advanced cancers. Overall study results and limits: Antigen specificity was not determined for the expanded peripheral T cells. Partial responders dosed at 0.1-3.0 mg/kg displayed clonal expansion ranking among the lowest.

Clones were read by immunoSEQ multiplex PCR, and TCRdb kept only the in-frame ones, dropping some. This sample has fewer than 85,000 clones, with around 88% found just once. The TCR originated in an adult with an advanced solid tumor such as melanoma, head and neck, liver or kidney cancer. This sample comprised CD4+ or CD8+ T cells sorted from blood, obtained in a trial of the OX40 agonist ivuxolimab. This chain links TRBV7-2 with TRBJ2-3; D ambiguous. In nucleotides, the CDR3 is TGTGCCAGCAGTTTGGGTCCGGCGGATACGCAGTATTTT. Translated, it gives CASSLGPADTQYF.